One TCR beta chain is described in this entry. Its antigen is undetermined. The data derive from a study of lymphopenia after photon versus proton radiotherapy. Method: immunoSEQ multiplex PCR; TCRdb's copy keeps in-frame clones and lacks some. The sample lists roughly 40,000 clones, roughly 84% occurring once. Study results and caveats: Relative stability marked proton patients; photon patients lost diversity and naive cells. In patients who died, overall survival fell as post-nadir TCR diversity dropped more. After the lymphocyte nadir, photon-treated repertoires showed oligoclonal expansion, especially of CD8+ Temra cells.

V lost 6 bases to trimming and J lost 1 base, with 10 bases between them. Germline assignment: CDR1 LNHDA and CDR2 SQIVND (reference sequence). This CDR3 region has 14 residues. The receptor was derived from a woman aged 70 to 79 with pancreatic cancer. Some clones in this sample may be carry-over from other donors' samples. The chain links TRBV19 to TRBJ1-3; a possible D gene is TRBD1 (6 bases). Material: peripheral blood, obtained from a patient treated with proton-based radiotherapy. CDR3 in amino acids: CASRVQGSGNTIYF. CDR3 DNA: TGTGCCAGTAGAGTACAGGGATCTGGAAACACCATATATTTT.